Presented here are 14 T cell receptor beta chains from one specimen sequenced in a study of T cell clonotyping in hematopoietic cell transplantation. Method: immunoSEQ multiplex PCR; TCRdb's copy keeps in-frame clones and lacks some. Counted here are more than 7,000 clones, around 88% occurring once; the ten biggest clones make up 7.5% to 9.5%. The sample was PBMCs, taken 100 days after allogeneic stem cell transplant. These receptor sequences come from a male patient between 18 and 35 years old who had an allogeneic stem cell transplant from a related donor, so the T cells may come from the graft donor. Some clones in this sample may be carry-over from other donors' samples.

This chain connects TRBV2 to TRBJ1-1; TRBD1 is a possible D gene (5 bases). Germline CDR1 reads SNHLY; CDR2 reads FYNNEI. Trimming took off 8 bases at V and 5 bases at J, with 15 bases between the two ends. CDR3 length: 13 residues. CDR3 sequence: CASGGSRRTEAFF. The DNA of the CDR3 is TGTGCCAGCGGGGGGTCAAGAAGGACTGAAGCTTTCTTT.

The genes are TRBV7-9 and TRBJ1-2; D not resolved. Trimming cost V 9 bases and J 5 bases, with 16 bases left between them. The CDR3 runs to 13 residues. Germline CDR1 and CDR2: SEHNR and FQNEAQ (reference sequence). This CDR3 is CASGTQATYGYTF. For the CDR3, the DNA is TGTGCCAGTGGAACGCAGGCCACATATGGCTACACCTTC. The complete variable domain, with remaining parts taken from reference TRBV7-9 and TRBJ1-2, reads DTGVSQNPRHKITKRGQNVTFRCDPISEHNRLYWYRQTLGQGPEFLTYFQNEAQLEKSRLLSDRFSAERPKGSFSTLEIQRTEQGDSAMYLCASGTQATYGYTFGSGTRLTVV.

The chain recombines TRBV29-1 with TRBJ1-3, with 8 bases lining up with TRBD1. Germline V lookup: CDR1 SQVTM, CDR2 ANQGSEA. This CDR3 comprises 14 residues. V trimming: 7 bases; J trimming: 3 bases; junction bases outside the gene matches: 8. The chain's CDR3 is CSAASRGLGNTIYF. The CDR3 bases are TGCAGCGCGGCGAGCAGGGGGCTTGGAAACACCATATATTTT. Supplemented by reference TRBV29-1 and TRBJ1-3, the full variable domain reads SAVISQKPSRDICQRGTSLTIQCQVDSQVTMMFWYRQQPGQSLTLIATANQGSEATYESGFVIDKFPISRPNLTFSTLTVSNMSPEDSSIYLCSAASRGLGNTIYFGEGSWLTVV.

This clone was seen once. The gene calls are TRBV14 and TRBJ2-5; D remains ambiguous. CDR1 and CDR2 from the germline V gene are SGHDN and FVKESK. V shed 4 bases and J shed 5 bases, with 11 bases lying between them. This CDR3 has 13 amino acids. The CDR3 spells CASSPNQGETQYF. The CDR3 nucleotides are TGTGCCAGCAGCCCTAACCAAGGGGAGACCCAGTACTTC.

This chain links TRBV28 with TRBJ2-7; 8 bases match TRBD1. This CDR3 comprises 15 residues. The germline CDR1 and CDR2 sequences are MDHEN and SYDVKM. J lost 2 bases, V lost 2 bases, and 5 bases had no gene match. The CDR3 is CASSLRDRHTYEQYV. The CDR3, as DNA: TGTGCCAGCAGTTTACGGGACAGGCATACCTACGAGCAGTACGTC.

CDR3 coding DNA: TGTGCCAGCAGTTTAAAATTTCCGGCTGGAAACACCATATATTTT. This sequence encodes CASSLKFPAGNTIYF. The chain recombines TRBV27 with TRBJ1-3; no clear D gene. V was cut by 2 bases and J by 2 bases, with 10 bases left in between. The CDR3 runs to 15 residues. CDR1 MNHEY and CDR2 SMNVEV come from the germline V gene (reference sequence).

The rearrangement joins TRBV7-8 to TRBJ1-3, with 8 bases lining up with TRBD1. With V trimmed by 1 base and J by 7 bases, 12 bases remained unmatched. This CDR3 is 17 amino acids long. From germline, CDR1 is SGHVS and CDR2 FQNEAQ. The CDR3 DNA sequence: TGTGCCAGCAGCTTAGTCCTCGGGACAGGCTTGGGGAACACCATATATTTT. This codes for CASSLVLGTGLGNTIYF.

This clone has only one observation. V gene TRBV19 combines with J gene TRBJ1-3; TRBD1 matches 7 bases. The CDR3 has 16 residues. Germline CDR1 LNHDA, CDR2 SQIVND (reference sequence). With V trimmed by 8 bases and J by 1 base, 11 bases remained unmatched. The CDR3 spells CASGGTVRWSGNTIYF. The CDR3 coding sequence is TGTGCCAGTGGGGGGACAGTGCGATGGTCTGGAAACACCATATATTTT. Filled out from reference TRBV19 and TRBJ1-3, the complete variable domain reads DGGITQSPKYLFRKEGQNVTLSCEQNLNHDAMYWYRQDPGQGLRLIYYSQIVNDFQKGDIAEGYSVSREKKESFPLTVTSAQKNPTAFYLCASGGTVRWSGNTIYFGEGSWLTVV.

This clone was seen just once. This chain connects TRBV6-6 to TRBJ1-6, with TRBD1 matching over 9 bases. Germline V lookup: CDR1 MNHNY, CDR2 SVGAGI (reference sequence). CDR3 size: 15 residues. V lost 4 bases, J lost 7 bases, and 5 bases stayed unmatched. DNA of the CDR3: TGTGCCAGCAGTTCACAGGGGGCTACCAATTCACCCCTCCACTTT. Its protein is CASSSQGATNSPLHF.

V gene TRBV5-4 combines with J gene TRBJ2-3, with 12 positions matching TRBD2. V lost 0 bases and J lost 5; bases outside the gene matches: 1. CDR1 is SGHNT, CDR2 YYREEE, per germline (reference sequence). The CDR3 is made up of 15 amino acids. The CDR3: CASSLVGLAGDTQYF. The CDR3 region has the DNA TGTGCCAGCAGCTTGGTGGGACTAGCGGGAGATACGCAGTATTTT.

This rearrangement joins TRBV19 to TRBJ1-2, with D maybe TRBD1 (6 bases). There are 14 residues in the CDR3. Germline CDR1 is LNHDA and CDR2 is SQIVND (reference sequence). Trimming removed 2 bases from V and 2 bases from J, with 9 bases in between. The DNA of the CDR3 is TGTGCCAGTAGTATACATCAGGGGAACTATGGCTACACCTTC. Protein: CASSIHQGNYGYTF.

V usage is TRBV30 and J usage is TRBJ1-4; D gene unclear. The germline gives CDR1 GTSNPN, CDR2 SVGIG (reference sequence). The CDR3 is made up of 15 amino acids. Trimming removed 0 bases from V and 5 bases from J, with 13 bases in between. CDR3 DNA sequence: TGTGCCTGGAGTGTAAGTCCCCAGCCAAATGAAAAACTGTTTTTT. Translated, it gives CAWSVSPQPNEKLFF.

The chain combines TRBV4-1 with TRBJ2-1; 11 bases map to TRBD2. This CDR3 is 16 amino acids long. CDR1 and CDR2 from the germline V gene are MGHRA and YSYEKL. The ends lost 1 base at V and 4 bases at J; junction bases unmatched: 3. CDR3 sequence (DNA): TGCGCCAGCAGCCAAGGCGTAGCGGGAGGGTACAATGAGCAGTTCTTC. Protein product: CASSQGVAGGYNEQFF.

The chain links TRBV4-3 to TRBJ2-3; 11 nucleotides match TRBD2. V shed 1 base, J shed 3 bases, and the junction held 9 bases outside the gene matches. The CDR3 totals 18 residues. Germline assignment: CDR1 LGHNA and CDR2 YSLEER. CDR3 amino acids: CASSQVALAGGSTDTQYF. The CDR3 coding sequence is TGCGCCAGCAGCCAAGTTGCTCTAGCGGGAGGATCGACAGATACGCAGTATTTT.